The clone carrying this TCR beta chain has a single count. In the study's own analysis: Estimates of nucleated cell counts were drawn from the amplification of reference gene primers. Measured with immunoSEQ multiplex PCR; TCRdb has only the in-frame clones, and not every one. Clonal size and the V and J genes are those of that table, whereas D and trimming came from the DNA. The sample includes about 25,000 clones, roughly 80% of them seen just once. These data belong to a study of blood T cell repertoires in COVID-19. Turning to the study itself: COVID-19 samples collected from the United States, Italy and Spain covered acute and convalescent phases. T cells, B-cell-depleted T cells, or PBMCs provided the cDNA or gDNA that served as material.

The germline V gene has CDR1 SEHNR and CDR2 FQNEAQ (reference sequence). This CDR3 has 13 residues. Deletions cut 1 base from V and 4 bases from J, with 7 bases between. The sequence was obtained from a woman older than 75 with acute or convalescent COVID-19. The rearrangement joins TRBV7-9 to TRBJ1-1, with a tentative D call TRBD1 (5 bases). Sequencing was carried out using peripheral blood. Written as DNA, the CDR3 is TGTGCCAGCAGCTTAGGGGGCCCCACTGAAGCTTTCTTT. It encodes CASSLGGPTEAFF.